The 31 T cell receptor beta chains below all came from one sample that was sequenced in a study of shared clonotypes between healthy human individuals. Method: immunoSEQ multiplex PCR; TCRdb's copy keeps in-frame clones and lacks some. The top ten hold 0.37% of the sample, which has some 2,500,000 clones, around 93% seen once. The material sequenced was naive CD4+ T cells from PBMCs. The subset was: CD45RA+ positively selected. All receptors derive from a man between 18 and 35 years old in good health. Some clones in this sample may be carry-over from other donors' samples.

The gene calls are TRBV4-1 and TRBJ1-2, with D maybe TRBD1 (6 bases). V was trimmed by 4 bases and J by 3 bases, leaving 12 bases between them. CDR1 is MGHRA, CDR2 YSYEKL, per germline. The CDR3 loop spans 14 amino acids. Here the CDR3 DNA reads TGCGCCAGCAGCCTCTGGAGGGGGGACTATGGCTACACCTTC. It translates to CASSLWRGDYGYTF.

The chain employs TRBV19 and TRBJ2-1; the match to TRBD1 covers 7 bases. The CDR3 consists of 15 residues. CDR1 is LNHDA, CDR2 SQIVND, per germline (reference sequence). The junction had 11 bases not matched to a gene; V was cut back by 4 bases and J by 8 bases. The CDR3 DNA is TGTGCCAGTAGTACCGAGACAGGGCCAGGGGATGAGCAGTTCTTC. Translated, it gives CASSTETGPGDEQFF. Based on the CDR3 plus reference TRBV19 and TRBJ2-1, the full variable domain is DGGITQSPKYLFRKEGQNVTLSCEQNLNHDAMYWYRQDPGQGLRLIYYSQIVNDFQKGDIAEGYSVSREKKESFPLTVTSAQKNPTAFYLCASSTETGPGDEQFFGPGTRLTVL.

The chain links TRBV5-1 to TRBJ2-2; 12 nucleotides align to TRBD2. This CDR3 contains 16 residues. The trim removed 4 bases at V and 7 bases at J, leaving 8 bases unmatched. Germline assignment: CDR1 SGHRS and CDR2 YFSETQ. This chain's CDR3 is CASSRSRLAGDGELFF. The DNA for the CDR3 is TGCGCCAGCAGCCGAAGCAGACTAGCGGGAGACGGGGAGCTGTTTTTT.

The chain uses TRBV25-1 and TRBJ2-1, with 8 bases fitting TRBD1. The CDR3 runs to 14 residues. Germline V lookup: CDR1 MGHDK, CDR2 SYGVNS. Losses at the gene ends were 5 bases for V and 7 bases for J; bases not matched to a gene: 7. The DNA of the CDR3 is TGTGCCAGCAGTCCGGACAGGGAAGGGAATGAGCAGTTCTTC. Its translation is CASSPDREGNEQFF.

The chain uses TRBV5-1 and TRBJ1-2; 7 nucleotides match TRBD1. The germline V gene has CDR1 SGHRS and CDR2 YFSETQ. V gave up 4 bases and J gave up 2 bases; unmatched junction bases: 5. There are 14 residues in the CDR3. Here the CDR3 DNA reads TGCGCCAGCAGCGCCGAGACAGGGAACTATGGCTACACCTTC. As protein: CASSAETGNYGYTF.

Concerning this clone: The same CDR3 also results from other DNA sequences found in this sample. The V gene is TRBV6-6, the J gene TRBJ2-1; 7 bases are shared with TRBD1. V was clipped by 5 bases and J by 4 bases; unmatched bases: 2. This CDR3 spans 13 amino acids. Germline CDR1 MNHNY, CDR2 SVGAGI (reference sequence). The CDR3 sequence: CASSPGGYNEQFF. The CDR3 bases are TGTGCCAGCAGTCCAGGGGGTTACAATGAGCAGTTCTTC.

The chain joins TRBV6-5 to TRBJ2-7, with 7 bases lining up with TRBD1. V lost 0 bases, J lost 4 bases, and 9 bases stayed unmatched. The length of the CDR3 is 16 residues. Germline values: CDR1 MNHEY, CDR2 SVGAGI. The CDR3 is CASSYSRAGGSYEQYF. The CDR3 region has the DNA TGTGCCAGCAGTTACTCGAGAGCAGGGGGAAGTTACGAGCAGTACTTC.

The V and J genes are TRBV4-2 and TRBJ1-1; tentative D call: TRBD1 (6 bases). Looked up from germline, CDR1 is LGHNA and CDR2 is YNFKEQ. V lost 1 base, J lost 4 bases, and 25 bases lay in between. The CDR3 contains 19 residues. The CDR3 is CASSQAAQGGIRLGTEAFF. Here the CDR3 DNA reads TGTGCCAGCAGCCAAGCCGCACAGGGAGGGATTAGGTTGGGCACTGAAGCTTTCTTT.

The chain is built from TRBV5-1 and TRBJ2-1; no clear D gene. Germline V gene data show CDR1 as SGHRS and CDR2 as YFSETQ. The V gene lost 1 base and the J gene lost 4 bases, with 12 bases spanning the gap. CDR3 length: 15 residues. The CDR3 reads CASSLRATEYNEQFF. In nucleotides, the CDR3 is TGCGCCAGCAGCTTGCGGGCGACGGAATACAATGAGCAGTTCTTC.

The rearrangement joins TRBV7-6 to TRBJ1-5; 7 bases align to TRBD1. The CDR3 runs to 15 residues. J lost 6 bases, V lost 4 bases, and 9 bases had no gene match. Germline CDR1 and CDR2: SGHVS and FNYEAQ. CDR3 residues: CASSSGTEVGQPQHF. In nucleotides, the CDR3 is TGTGCCAGCAGCTCCGGGACAGAAGTAGGTCAGCCCCAGCATTTT.

The J gene is TRBJ2-5, the V gene TRBV9; D possibly corresponds to TRBD2 (7 bases). The V end lost 0 bases, the J end lost 2 bases, and 14 bases lay between the germline ends. CDR1 is SGDLS, CDR2 YYNGEE, per germline. This CDR3 is 16 amino acids long. The CDR3 is CASSVGGGAVQETQYF. The CDR3 DNA is TGTGCCAGCAGCGTAGGTGGGGGGGCAGTTCAAGAGACCCAGTACTTC. Complete variable domain (other parts from reference TRBV9 and TRBJ2-5): DSGVTQTPKHLITATGQRVTLRCSPRSGDLSVYWYQQSLDQGLQFLIQYYNGEERAKGNILERFSAQQFPDLHSELNLSSLELGDSALYFCASSVGGGAVQETQYFGPGTRLLVL.

The count of this clone is one. J is TRBJ2-7 and V is TRBV6-1; D may correspond to TRBD1 or TRBD2 (6 bases each). The CDR3 consists of 15 residues. The V end lost 6 bases, the J end lost 1 base, and 16 bases lay between the germline ends. Germline-derived CDR1 and CDR2 are MNHNS and SASEGT. CDR3: CASRTILGGSYEQYF. The CDR3 DNA follows: TGTGCCAGCAGGACGATTTTAGGGGGGTCCTACGAGCAGTACTTC.

The chain has TRBV5-6 and TRBJ2-7; no definite D call. Germline lookup yields CDR1 SGHDT and CDR2 YYEEEE. This CDR3 contains 11 residues. Trimming shortened V by 7 bases and J by 7 bases, and 12 bases separated the two germline ends. The CDR3: CASGQRQEQYF. DNA of the CDR3: TGTGCCAGCGGCCAGCGACAAGAGCAGTACTTC.

In its sample, this clone was seen once. This chain connects TRBV15 to TRBJ2-2; D assignment may be TRBD1 or TRBD2 (5 bases each). The V and J ends lost 3 bases and 4 bases respectively, with 18 bases between them. The CDR3 spans 17 residues. CDR1 is LNHNV and CDR2 is YYDKDF in the germline V gene (reference sequence). The CDR3: CATSSGLRGSSTGELFF. The CDR3 bases are TGTGCCACCAGCAGTGGTCTACGGGGCTCTTCCACCGGGGAGCTGTTTTTT.

V usage is TRBV4-2 and J usage is TRBJ2-7; TRBD2 matches at 9 bases. The ends lost 4 bases at V and 5 bases at J; junction bases unmatched: 12. Germline loops: CDR1 LGHNA, CDR2 YNFKEQ. This CDR3 contains 16 residues. The CDR3 loop is CASSPLGSGSMNEQYF. DNA of the CDR3: TGTGCCAGCAGCCCCTTGGGTAGCGGGAGTATGAACGAGCAGTACTTC.

The rearrangement joins TRBV19 to TRBJ1-5; D possibly corresponds to TRBD1 (5 bases). Trimming removed 3 bases at V and 4 bases at J, with 16 bases between. The CDR3 has 16 amino acids. Looked up from germline, CDR1 is LNHDA and CDR2 is SQIVND (reference sequence). This chain's CDR3 is CASSMGRGGWNQPQHF. CDR3 DNA: TGTGCCAGTAGTATGGGACGGGGAGGATGGAATCAGCCCCAGCATTTT.

The chain is built from TRBV15 and TRBJ1-2; the match to TRBD1 covers 8 bases. CDR3 size: 14 residues. Looked up from germline, CDR1 is LNHNV and CDR2 is YYDKDF (reference sequence). J was trimmed by 5 bases and V by 1 base; bases with no gene match: 3. CDR3 residues: CATSRVTGEYGYTF. In DNA form, the CDR3 reads TGTGCCACCAGCAGAGTGACAGGGGAGTATGGCTACACCTTC.

With regard to this clone: The same CDR3 can be traced to other DNA sequences in this sample. Here the CDR3 DNA reads TGCAGCGTCCGTAGCTCCTATAATTCACCCCTCCACTTT. This translates into CSVRSSYNSPLHF. The V gene is TRBV29-1, the J gene TRBJ1-6, with no clear D. CDR1 is SQVTM, CDR2 ANQGSEA, per germline. V was clipped by 6 bases and J by 0 bases, with 6 bases between them. The CDR3 runs 13 residues. Looking up the rest from reference TRBV29-1 and TRBJ1-6 gives the full variable domain: SAVISQKPSRDICQRGTSLTIQCQVDSQVTMMFWYRQQPGQSLTLIATANQGSEATYESGFVIDKFPISRPNLTFSTLTVSNMSPEDSSIYLCSVRSSYNSPLHFGNGTRLTVT.

This clone was counted once. The genes are TRBV7-2 and TRBJ1-1; tentatively, D is TRBD1 (5 bases). CDR1 is SGHTA, CDR2 FQGNSA, per germline. The CDR3 runs 14 residues. The V and J ends lost 8 bases and 7 bases respectively, with 20 bases between them. CDR3 sequence (DNA): TGTGCCAGCTCACTTCGTCAGGGTGTGAGTGAAGCTTTCTTT. This codes for CASSLRQGVSEAFF.

The sample holds a few counts of this clone. The chain recombines TRBV5-4 with TRBJ1-1, with a tentative D call TRBD1 (6 bases). Trimming left V 4 bases short and J 2 bases short, with 12 bases between. The germline gives CDR1 SGHNT, CDR2 YYREEE (reference sequence). This CDR3 spans 14 amino acids. The CDR3 DNA sequence: TGTGCCAGCAGCCTTGACAGGATTAACACTGAAGCTTTCTTT. It yields the protein CASSLDRINTEAFF.

The rearrangement links TRBV18 to TRBJ2-7, with TRBD1 matching 9 bases. Germline values: CDR1 KGHSH, CDR2 LQKENI. Trimming at V came to 1 base and at J to 5 bases, leaving 6 bases not matched to a gene. The CDR3 has 15 residues. CDR3 in DNA: TGTGCCAGCTCACCACTCGCTCGGACAGGGGACGAGCAGTACTTC. Encoded protein: CASSPLARTGDEQYF. Based on the CDR3 plus reference TRBV18 and TRBJ2-7, the full variable domain is NAGVMQNPRHLVRRRGQEARLRCSPMKGHSHVYWYRQLPEEGLKFMVYLQKENIIDESGMPKERFSAEFPKEGPSILRIQQVVRGDSAAYFCASSPLARTGDEQYFGPGTRLTVT.

This clone was seen just once. CDR3 sequence reads: CASSRVASSGANVLTF. Here the CDR3 DNA reads TGTGCCAGTAGTAGGGTGGCGAGCTCTGGGGCCAACGTCCTGACTTTC. V usage is TRBV19 and J usage is TRBJ2-6; D is undetermined. The germline CDR1 and CDR2 sequences are LNHDA and SQIVND (reference sequence). The CDR3 runs to 16 residues. The V end was cut by 4 bases, the J end by 0 bases, with 10 bases between.

The chain uses TRBV7-2 and TRBJ2-1; 11 nucleotides match TRBD2. Germline trimming cut 8 bases from V and 9 bases from J; bases unmatched to any gene: 9. This CDR3 spans 14 amino acids. Germline V gives CDR1 SGHTA, CDR2 FQGNSA. The DNA for the CDR3 is TGTGCCAGCCATGTAGCGGGAGGGTTGGTTGAGCAGTTCTTC. Translation: CASHVAGGLVEQFF.

The chain uses TRBV5-6 and TRBJ1-2; D unclear. The V gene's germline CDR1 is SGHDT and CDR2 YYEEEE. The CDR3 contains 13 residues. With 0 bases removed from V and 3 bases from J, the gap between germline ends came to 6 bases. The DNA of the CDR3 is TGTGCCAGCAGCTTGGGGCCAGACTATGGCTACACCTTC. Amino acids: CASSLGPDYGYTF.

This chain joins TRBV4-1 and TRBJ1-1, with D perhaps TRBD1 (5 bases). Germline CDR1 and CDR2: MGHRA and YSYEKL. The CDR3 spans 15 residues. V was pared by 0 bases and J by 7 bases, with 15 bases between. The DNA of the CDR3 is TGCGCCAGCAGCCAAGATCCCGCAGGGAGGAATGAAGCTTTCTTT. Translated: CASSQDPAGRNEAFF.

Concerning this clone: This same CDR3 is encoded by further DNA sequences in the sample. J is TRBJ2-7 and V is TRBV27, with D perhaps TRBD1 (6 bases). This CDR3 is built from 12 residues. Germline values: CDR1 MNHEY, CDR2 SMNVEV (reference sequence). Trimming removed 5 bases at V and 3 bases at J, with 8 bases between. CDR3 in amino acids: CASSLTGYEQYF. In DNA form, the CDR3 reads TGTGCCAGCAGTCTGACAGGCTACGAGCAGTACTTC.

Note on this clone: Other DNA sequences within the sample encode an identical CDR3. The chain recombines TRBV7-2 with TRBJ2-7; 7 bases line up with TRBD2. This CDR3 spans 15 amino acids. Germline V gene lookup returns CDR1 SGHTA and CDR2 FQGNSA. The ends lost 1 base at V and 0 bases at J; junction bases unmatched: 3. The CDR3: CASSLGRGSSYEQYF. The CDR3 coding sequence is TGTGCCAGCAGCTTAGGTCGCGGGAGCTCCTACGAGCAGTACTTC.

The CDR3 region is CASSRLGGEPEAFF. DNA for the CDR3: TGTGCCAGCAGCCGACTGGGGGGAGAGCCTGAAGCTTTCTTT. The chain uses TRBV7-2 and TRBJ1-1; the D gene is possibly TRBD1 (5 bases). This CDR3 has 14 residues. Germline assignment: CDR1 SGHTA and CDR2 FQGNSA. The V gene lost 5 bases and the J gene lost 6 bases, with 16 bases spanning the gap.

Written as DNA, the CDR3 is TGTGCCAGCAGCTTGAGAATGAGCGGGAGTGGTGAGCAGTTCTTC. Its protein is CASSLRMSGSGEQFF. This chain connects TRBV11-2 to TRBJ2-1; 8 nucleotides agree with TRBD2. After removal of 3 bases from V and 9 bases from J, the junction contained 10 bases not matched to a gene. CDR1 and CDR2 (germline): SGHAT, FQNNGV. The CDR3 extends over 15 amino acids.

The genes are TRBV28 and TRBJ2-2; D may be TRBD1 or TRBD2 (6 bases each). V was trimmed by 5 bases and J by 4 bases, leaving 14 bases between them. CDR1 and CDR2 from the germline V gene are MDHEN and SYDVKM. This CDR3 contains 15 residues. CDR3 amino acids: CASSPSRGATGELFF. CDR3 DNA: TGTGCCAGCAGTCCCTCGAGGGGGGCCACCGGGGAGCTGTTTTTT.

As DNA, the CDR3 is TGTGCCAGCAGCCCATGGACGGGGATGAGCACCGGGGAGCTGTTTTTT. This codes for CASSPWTGMSTGELFF. The chain carries TRBV5-6 and TRBJ2-2; maybe TRBD2 (5 bases). Germline loops: CDR1 SGHDT, CDR2 YYEEEE. The germline V and J ends were trimmed by 4 bases and 4 bases, with 17 bases remaining between them. This CDR3 is built from 16 residues.